The source of this T cell receptor beta chain is a study of CD8 T cells in ankylosing spondylitis. General study results and limits: Characteristic of ankylosing spondylitis blood, it appeared, was a TCR beta motif comprising roughly eight highly homologous variants.

CDR1 and CDR2 (germline): SGHAT, FQNNGV. J gave up 5 bases and V 1 base, and 10 bases lay outside the gene matches. There are 16 residues in the CDR3. TCRdb redid the calling of the 5' RACE reads with MiXCR, one entry per CDR3 protein. The table lists about 840,000 distinct CDR3 sequences, about 12% of them singletons. The sample holds a few counts of this clonotype. Its antigen remains unknown. This chain joins TRBV11-2 and TRBJ2-5, with TRBD2 identical over 7 bases. The specimen sequenced was blood, either unsorted or a sorted T cell fraction (not recorded which). This TCR came from a male donor with ankylosing spondylitis. CDR3: CASSLVPGGRVETQYF. In DNA, the CDR3 is TGTGCCAGCAGCTTAGTGCCGGGGGGTAGGGTGGAGACCCAGTACTTC.